This passage covers 14 T cell receptor beta chains from one sample sequenced in a study of vaccination and CD4 T cells after COVID-19. These receptors are not linked to any known antigen. The treatment: roughly ten-day PBMC culture with coronavirus spike peptide pools or control peptides (ViraFEST assay). Cultured CD4+ T-cell DNA underwent Oncomine TCR Beta short-read sequencing. MiXCR, applied by TCRdb to the PCR reads, yields one record per CDR3 protein. This table has approximately 24,000 distinct CDR3 sequences, about 40% appearing once. Sequences were obtained from CD4+ T cells from blood, cultured in vitro. Receptor source: a human donor who had recovered from COVID-19.

V gene TRBV19 combines with J gene TRBJ1-3; D not resolved. CDR1 LNHDA and CDR2 SQIVND come from the germline V gene (reference sequence). The CDR3 extends over 14 amino acids. V was clipped by 3 bases and J by 3 bases, with 9 bases between them. CDR3: CASSMGLDGNTIYF. CDR3 nucleotide sequence: TGTGCCAGTAGTATGGGGTTGGATGGAAACACCATATATTTT.

A note on this clonotype: With a much larger clone just one base away, this may be a read error. This chain joins TRBV20-1 and TRBJ1-2, with TRBD1 identical over 7 bases. This CDR3 contains 14 residues. Germline-derived CDR1 and CDR2 are DFQATT and SNEGSKA (reference sequence). The CDR3 bases are TGCAGTGCTAGACGGGACAGTACGAACTATGGCTGCACCTTC. Amino acid sequence: CSARRDSTNYGCTF.

In its sample, this clonotype was seen a few times. The V and J genes are TRBV12-3 or TRBV12-4 and TRBJ1-1; D is undetermined. There are 14 residues in the CDR3. The V and J ends lost 1 base and 11 bases respectively, with 17 bases between them. The CDR3 DNA sequence: TGTGCCAGCAGTTTAGAGGGCCAGCGGGGTGAGGCTTTCTTT. Its translation: CASSLEGQRGEAFF.

This rearrangement joins TRBV19 to TRBJ1-1, with D perhaps TRBD1 (5 bases). The CDR3 spans 15 residues. V was clipped by 4 bases and J by 6 bases, with 18 bases between them. Germline CDR1 reads LNHDA; CDR2 reads SQIVND (reference sequence). CDR3 in amino acids: CASSTGGGWGAEAFF. CDR3 in DNA: TGTGCCAGTAGTACCGGCGGGGGATGGGGCGCTGAAGCTTTCTTT.

The J gene is TRBJ2-3, the V gene TRBV4-1; D is uncertain. Germline V gene sequence: CDR1 MGHRA, CDR2 YSYEKL. V was clipped by 0 bases and J by 1 base, with 8 bases between them. CDR3 size: 15 residues. CDR3 DNA sequence: TGCGCCAGCAGCCAAGAAGGTACGGGCACAGATACGCAGTATTTT. Translating it yields CASSQEGTGTDTQYF.

This rearrangement joins TRBV6-1 to TRBJ1-5; no firm D call. CDR1 and CDR2 from the germline V gene are MNHNS and SASEGT. The CDR3 has 13 amino acids. Trimming removed 8 bases at V and 0 bases at J, with 8 bases between. The CDR3 is CASGRDSNQPQHF. The CDR3 nucleotides are TGTGCCAGCGGCCGGGATAGCAATCAGCCCCAGCATTTT.

This clonotype was observed a handful of times. The CDR3 spells CSVDPSGQGSEAFF. The CDR3 region has the DNA TGCAGCGTTGATCCCTCGGGGCAGGGGAGTGAAGCTTTCTTT. The chain joins TRBV29-1 to TRBJ1-1; TRBD1 is a possible D gene (6 bases). This CDR3 region has 14 residues. Germline V gene lookup returns CDR1 SQVTM and CDR2 ANQGSEA. V was trimmed by 3 bases and J by 7 bases, leaving 18 bases between them.

This chain links TRBV12-3 or TRBV12-4 with TRBJ2-1; D is perhaps TRBD2 (5 bases). V was cut by 3 bases and J by 6 bases, with 12 bases left in between. This CDR3 spans 14 amino acids. CDR3 residues: CASSFGGRVNEQFF. The CDR3 region has the DNA TGTGCCAGCAGTTTCGGAGGTCGGGTCAATGAGCAGTTCTTC.

This rearrangement joins TRBV20-1 to TRBJ1-5, with TRBD1 identical over 8 bases. From germline, CDR1 is DFQATT and CDR2 SNEGSKA (reference sequence). This CDR3 region has 14 residues. The trim removed 3 bases at V and 6 bases at J, leaving 7 bases unmatched. The CDR3 spells CSASPGQGGQPQHF. CDR3 bases: TGCAGTGCTAGCCCCGGACAGGGTGGTCAGCCCCAGCATTTT.

The J gene is TRBJ1-5, the V gene TRBV2; 12 nucleotides line up with TRBD1. The CDR3 consists of 15 residues. Germline V gene data show CDR1 as SNHLY and CDR2 as FYNNEI. The trim removed 5 bases at V and 7 bases at J, leaving 6 bases unmatched. The CDR3 DNA reads as TGTGCCAGCAGTTCCGGGACAGGGGGCTCCCAGCCCCAGCATTTT. Translated, it gives CASSSGTGGSQPQHF.

This clonotype was found a few times. This sequence joins TRBV20-1 and TRBJ2-3; 8 bases match TRBD1. The CDR3 extends over 15 amino acids. V shed 3 bases, J shed 4 bases, and the junction held 9 bases outside the gene matches. The germline V gene encodes CDR1 DFQATT and CDR2 SNEGSKA (reference sequence). The CDR3 reads CSASLRTGIADTQYF. CDR3 coding DNA: TGCAGTGCTAGTCTCCGGACAGGGATCGCAGATACGCAGTATTTT.

This clonotype has more than one count but fewer than ten. The chain recombines TRBV20-1 with TRBJ2-1, with D maybe TRBD1 (6 bases). The germline V gene has CDR1 DFQATT and CDR2 SNEGSKA (reference sequence). This CDR3 comprises 13 residues. The V gene lost 5 bases and the J gene lost 9 bases, with 17 bases spanning the gap. CDR3 region: CSASFQQGVEQFF. The CDR3 DNA is TGCAGTGCTTCGTTTCAACAGGGAGTTGAGCAGTTCTTC.

V usage is TRBV28 and J usage is TRBJ1-2; D is perhaps TRBD1 (5 bases). From germline, CDR1 is MDHEN and CDR2 SYDVKM. V was trimmed by 3 bases and J by 2 bases, leaving 13 bases between them. This CDR3 spans 15 amino acids. CDR3 DNA: TGTGCCAGCAGTTTGGGGGGGGGTGCCAACTATGGCTACACCTTC. It is translated as CASSLGGGANYGYTF.

The chain uses TRBV4-2 and TRBJ2-5; TRBD2 aligns across 10 bases. This CDR3 is built from 15 residues. J lost 2 bases, V lost 4 bases, and 4 bases had no gene match. Germline loops: CDR1 LGHNA, CDR2 YNFKEQ. CDR3 nucleotide sequence: TGTGCCAGCAGCCCCGGGACTAGCGTACAAGAGACCCAGTACTTC. This codes for CASSPGTSVQETQYF.